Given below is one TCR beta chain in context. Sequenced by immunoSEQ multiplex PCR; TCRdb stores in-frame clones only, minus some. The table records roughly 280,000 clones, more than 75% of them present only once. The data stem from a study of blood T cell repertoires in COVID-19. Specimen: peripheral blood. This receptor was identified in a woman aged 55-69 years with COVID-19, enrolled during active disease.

The CDR3 region is CASSPGGGGNTIYF. For the CDR3, the DNA is TGTGCCAGCAGTCCGGGAGGGGGCGGAAACACCATATATTTT. J is TRBJ1-3 and V is TRBV28; the match to TRBD1 covers 7 bases. After removal of 5 bases from V and 4 bases from J, the junction contained 5 bases not matched to a gene. Germline CDR1 and CDR2: MDHEN and SYDVKM. There are 14 residues in the CDR3.